The clone carrying this T cell receptor (beta chain) was observed a few times. The sample is drawn from a study of T cell repertoires in ileal Crohn's disease. Study information: M0 samples are biopsies from inflamed ileum in the resection specimen.

Time point described: inflamed ileum from the surgical specimen. Losses at the gene ends were 2 bases for V and 4 bases for J; bases not matched to a gene: 7. The germline gives CDR1 SGHRS, CDR2 YFSETQ. This CDR3 spans 16 amino acids. Clones were sequenced by immunoSEQ multiplex PCR, and TCRdb holds only the in-frame ones, with some missing. The sample carries some 17,000 clones, roughly 76% recorded once. This chain links TRBV5-1 with TRBJ2-5, with 11 bases that match TRBD1. The sequenced sample was ileal tissue. This TCR was sampled from an adult with Crohn's disease. Here the CDR3 DNA reads TGCGCCAGCAGCTTTGGACAGGGGGCCTCGGGAGAGACCCAGTACTTC. This translates into CASSFGQGASGETQYF.